This T cell receptor (beta chain) comes out of a study of T-cell memory formation after mild COVID-19. Background on the study: Each donor largely had its own TCR clusters.

A single record per CDR3 protein comes from TCRdb applying MiXCR to the 5' RACE reads. The sample lists 300,000 to 350,000 distinct CDR3 sequences, 13% seen once, with roughly a fifth in the top ten. As concerns this clonotype: What it binds is unknown.

The CDR3 sequence is 14 residues long. V gave up 1 base and J gave up 4 bases; unmatched junction bases: 3. Per germline, CDR1 SGHTA and CDR2 FQGNSA. Study results and limitations: Pre-infection memory already had some responding clones, implying cross-reactive memory joined. Contracting CD8+ clones were enriched in EMRA, CD4+ mainly in CM and EM. Second-wave clones with a day 37 peak had unconfirmed SARS-CoV-2 specificity.

This chain connects TRBV7-2 to TRBJ1-1; 7 nucleotides agree with TRBD1. The sample was PBMCs or a T cell subset sorted from them (not recorded which). This clonotype was sampled from a young man who had mild COVID-19 (a few samples of this study predate the infection). Cell type and time point are not known. The CDR3 sequence is CASSLDRGPTEAFF. The CDR3 DNA follows: TGTGCCAGCAGCTTAGACAGGGGTCCCACTGAAGCTTTCTTT.